The T cell receptor beta chain under discussion was sequenced for a study of type 1 regulatory T cells. Study-wide findings and caveats: Compared with non-type 1 regulatory T cells, type 1 regulatory T cells showed a more restricted TCR repertoire.

TCRdb re-analysed the reads in MiXCR, keeping a single row per CDR3 protein. The sample has tens of thousands of distinct CDR3 sequences, 20% to 25% seen once. This clonotype showed up just a few times. The target antigen is unknown. CDR1 SGHKS and CDR2 YYEKEE come from the germline V gene (reference sequence). This CDR3 comprises 16 residues. The junction had 9 bases not matched to a gene; V was cut back by 4 bases and J by 4 bases. The sequence was obtained from a human donor in good health. Source material: cultured type 1 regulatory T (Tr1) cells, either the whole culture or a sorted fraction (not recorded which). The rearrangement links TRBV5-5 to TRBJ1-5; 9 bases line up with TRBD1. Here the CDR3 DNA reads TGTGCCAGCAGCAAGATGGGGACAGGGAGTAATCAGCCCCAGCATTTT. Its protein is CASSKMGTGSNQPQHF.